This TCR beta chain was observed in a study of T cells in narcolepsy. About the research overall: Donors had narcolepsy type 1 or type 2, or were healthy controls.

Assay: immunoSEQ multiplex PCR; the TCRdb copy retains only in-frame clones and omits some. Found here are some 37,000 clones, under 85% of them singletons; the top ten hold 1.5% to 2%. Broader study findings: Autoreactive clone sequences were missing from some blood memory CD4+ repertoires. Autoreactive clonotypes reportedly recurred in blood of same and different patients, not controls.

A word on this clone: Its antigen is unidentified.

The CDR3 length is 14 residues. The V gene's germline CDR1 is LGHNA and CDR2 YNFKEQ. Trimming cost V 2 bases and J 4 bases, with 6 bases left between them. This chain links TRBV4-2 with TRBJ1-6, with D possibly matching TRBD1 (5 bases). The receptor's source is a human donor with narcolepsy. Material for sequencing was CD45RA- memory CD4+ T cells from PBMCs. CDR3 sequence reads: CASSQQGYNSPLHF. CDR3 bases: TGTGCCAGCAGCCAACAGGGTTATAATTCACCCCTCCACTTT.